A single TCR beta chain is shown here with its context. In the original workflow: The assay estimated nucleated cells by amplifying reference gene primers. Some clones are missing from TCRdb's copy, which holds only in-frame ones; the method was immunoSEQ multiplex PCR. D and trimming were read from the DNA, whereas the V and J calls and clone size are those reported in that table. In the table there are around 150,000 clones, approximately 91% of which are singletons. This specimen comes from a study of blood T cell repertoires in COVID-19. The wider study: Spain, Italy and the United States supplied samples that represented acute and convalescent COVID-19. Sources were T cells, B-cell-depleted T cells, or PBMCs; the material itself was cDNA or gDNA.

CDR1 is LNHDA and CDR2 is SQIVND in the germline V gene (reference sequence). The CDR3 covers 14 residues. Germline trimming cut 4 bases from V and 3 bases from J; bases unmatched to any gene: 2. The TCR originated in a man in his late teens or twenties with acute or convalescent COVID-19. The chain combines TRBV19 with TRBJ1-1; 10 bases map to TRBD1. Sequences were obtained from peripheral blood. CDR3 region: CASSRGTGDTEAFF. The CDR3 region has the DNA TGTGCCAGTAGTAGAGGGACAGGGGACACTGAAGCTTTCTTT. The full variable domain, rest sourced from reference TRBV19 and TRBJ1-1, is DGGITQSPKYLFRKEGQNVTLSCEQNLNHDAMYWYRQDPGQGLRLIYYSQIVNDFQKGDIAEGYSVSREKKESFPLTVTSAQKNPTAFYLCASSRGTGDTEAFFGQGTRLTVV.